This passage covers 19 T cell receptor beta chains from one sample sequenced in a study of blood T cell repertoires in COVID-19. The method was immunoSEQ multiplex PCR; TCRdb's version includes in-frame clones alone and lacks a portion of them. The sample holds about 170,000 clones; roughly 84% are singletons and the top ten take 15%. Sequencing was carried out using PBMCs or T cells enriched from blood (not recorded which). All receptors come from a man aged 50-59 years who had recovered from COVID-19.

The CDR3 sequence: CASSYPYRGKTEAFF. CDR3 nucleotide sequence: TGTGCCAGCAGTTACCCCTACAGGGGGAAAACTGAAGCTTTCTTT. V usage is TRBV28 and J usage is TRBJ1-1; TRBD1 aligns across 8 bases. The germline gives CDR1 MDHEN, CDR2 SYDVKM. CDR3 length: 15 amino acids. V was pared by 4 bases and J by 5 bases, with 9 bases of the junction left unmatched.

The chain couples TRBV14 to TRBJ1-1; 9 bases agree with TRBD1. Losses at the gene ends were 1 base for V and 3 bases for J; bases not matched to a gene: 6. The CDR3 runs to 16 residues. Per germline, CDR1 SGHDN and CDR2 FVKESK. In DNA form, the CDR3 reads TGTGCCAGCAGCCAAGTAGGACAGGGGAAAGACACTGAAGCTTTCTTT. Its translation is CASSQVGQGKDTEAFF.

The V gene is TRBV30, the J gene TRBJ2-2; 8 nucleotides line up with TRBD2. Losses at the gene ends were 5 bases for V and 6 bases for J; bases not matched to a gene: 5. Germline assignment: CDR1 GTSNPN and CDR2 SVGIG (reference sequence). The CDR3 contains 13 residues. CDR3 DNA sequence: TGTGCCTGGGCCCGGGGGGGCGCCGGGGAGCTGTTTTTT. Translation gives CAWARGGAGELFF.

The chain is built from TRBV18 and TRBJ1-1, with D possibly being TRBD1 (6 bases). The CDR3 is 13 amino acids. Trimming cost V 5 bases and J 1 base, with 8 bases left between them. Germline CDR1 and CDR2: KGHSH and LQKENI. CDR3 bases: TGTGCCAGCTCAATGGACAGGAACACTGAAGCTTTCTTT. Translated: CASSMDRNTEAFF.

This chain connects TRBV18 to TRBJ2-1; 16 bases fit TRBD2. Germline lookup yields CDR1 KGHSH and CDR2 LQKENI. Trimming took 0 bases from V and 2 from J; bases not matched to a gene: 7. The CDR3 extends over 20 amino acids. The CDR3 reads CASSPPGLAGGMHTYNEQFF. The CDR3 DNA reads TGTGCCAGCTCACCACCGGGACTAGCGGGGGGGATGCATACCTACAATGAGCAGTTCTTC.

V usage is TRBV28 and J usage is TRBJ1-6; D is undetermined. CDR3 size: 13 residues. Germline CDR1 reads MDHEN; CDR2 reads SYDVKM. Deletions cut 3 bases from V and 5 bases from J, with 5 bases between. The CDR3 DNA follows: TGTGCCAGCAGTTTTCTTGATAATTCACCCCTCCACTTT. It is translated as CASSFLDNSPLHF.

The DNA of the CDR3 is TGCGCCAGCAGCCCCGGACAGGGGGCCTTTGTCGTCAACACTGAAGCTTTCTTT. The encoded protein is CASSPGQGAFVVNTEAFF. The chain carries TRBV4-1 and TRBJ1-1; TRBD1 matches 11 bases. The CDR3 has 18 amino acids. Germline CDR1 and CDR2: MGHRA and YSYEKL. Unmatched junction bases numbered 12, after V lost 4 bases and J lost 2 bases.

The CDR3 region is CASSFGYLAVADTQYF. The CDR3 DNA follows: TGTGCCAGCAGCTTTGGCTATCTAGCCGTGGCAGATACGCAGTATTTT. This chain uses TRBV7-2 with TRBJ2-3; perhaps TRBD2 as D (5 bases). Germline V gives CDR1 SGHTA, CDR2 FQGNSA. V was clipped by 3 bases and J by 4 bases, with 17 bases between them. This CDR3 region has 16 residues. The variable domain in full, with the rest retrieved from reference TRBV7-2 and TRBJ2-3, is GAGVSQSPSNKVTEKGKDVELRCDPISGHTALYWYRQSLGQGLEFLIYFQGNSAPDKSGLPSDRFSAERTGGSVSTLTIQRTQQEDSAVYLCASSFGYLAVADTQYFGPGTRLTVL.

This clone showed up just once. The chain couples TRBV28 to TRBJ1-2; 8 positions agree with TRBD1. After removal of 4 bases from V and 6 bases from J, the junction contained 7 bases not matched to a gene. The CDR3 contains 14 residues. Germline V gives CDR1 MDHEN, CDR2 SYDVKM. DNA for the CDR3: TGTGCCAGCAGTTCGGGACAGGCGTTTCATGGCTACACCTTC. Translation gives CASSSGQAFHGYTF.

V gene TRBV10-2 combines with J gene TRBJ2-7; TRBD1 might be the D (6 bases). The germline CDR1 and CDR2 sequences are WSHSY and SAAADI. CDR3 length: 14 residues. Trimming removed 5 bases from V and 3 bases from J, with 14 bases in between. CDR3 region: CASSRSGAVYEQYF. CDR3 DNA: TGCGCCAGCAGTAGGTCAGGGGCGGTCTACGAGCAGTACTTC.

This rearrangement joins TRBV28 to TRBJ2-2; TRBD2 matches at 7 bases. CDR3 length: 17 residues. The V segment lost 4 bases and the J segment 4 bases; nucleotides outside the gene matches: 12. Germline lookup yields CDR1 MDHEN and CDR2 SYDVKM. The CDR3 bases are TGTGCCAGCAGTTCCTCCTTGGTGGGACTATCCACCGGGGAGCTGTTTTTT. Encoded protein: CASSSSLVGLSTGELFF. The full variable domain, in which reference TRBV28 and TRBJ2-2 provide the parts outside the CDR3, is DVKVTQSSRYLVKRTGEKVFLECVQDMDHENMFWYRQDPGLGLRLIYFSYDVKMKEKGDIPEGYSVSREKKERFSLILESASTNQTSMYLCASSSSLVGLSTGELFFGEGSRLTVL.

This clone was counted a single time. The V call is TRBV30, the J call TRBJ1-2; possibly TRBD1 for D (6 bases). Germline CDR1 GTSNPN, CDR2 SVGIG (reference sequence). CDR3 size: 13 residues. Trimming left V 3 bases short and J 6 bases short, with 14 bases between. The CDR3 protein is CAWSLQGYDGYTF. In DNA, the CDR3 is TGTGCCTGGAGCTTACAGGGATATGATGGCTACACCTTC.

This chain links TRBV3-1 (or the pseudogene TRBV3-2) with TRBJ2-7, with D tentatively TRBD2 (7 bases). The germline V and J ends were trimmed by 1 base and 3 bases, with 10 bases remaining between them. This CDR3 contains 14 residues. The germline V gene encodes CDR1 LGHDT and CDR2 YNNKEL (reference sequence). CDR3 sequence: CASSQAGGHYEQYF. The CDR3 nucleotides read TGTGCCAGCAGCCAAGCGGGGGGCCACTACGAGCAGTACTTC.

V usage is TRBV12-5 and J usage is TRBJ1-2; D not resolved. From germline, CDR1 is LGHNT and CDR2 FRNRAP. V was cut by 7 bases and J by 1 base, with 7 bases left in between. The CDR3 length is 12 residues. The CDR3 DNA is TGTGCTAGTGCCATAGATAACTATGGCTACACCTTC. Its protein is CASAIDNYGYTF.

This clone was seen just once. The rearrangement joins TRBV19 to TRBJ1-5; 7 bases line up with TRBD1. Germline V gene sequence: CDR1 LNHDA, CDR2 SQIVND (reference sequence). The V and J ends lost 8 bases and 1 base, in that order; junction bases with no gene match: 8. This CDR3 spans 15 amino acids. For the CDR3, the DNA is TGTGCCAGTGCAGACAGGGCAGGCAGCAATCAGCCCCAGCATTTT. Its translation is CASADRAGSNQPQHF. Complete variable domain (other parts from reference TRBV19 and TRBJ1-5): DGGITQSPKYLFRKEGQNVTLSCEQNLNHDAMYWYRQDPGQGLRLIYYSQIVNDFQKGDIAEGYSVSREKKESFPLTVTSAQKNPTAFYLCASADRAGSNQPQHFGDGTRLSIL.

V and J are TRBV5-4 and TRBJ1-1, with D tentatively TRBD1 (6 bases). The CDR3 runs to 16 residues. V lost 0 bases and J 4 bases, leaving 16 bases between the germline ends. The germline V gene has CDR1 SGHNT and CDR2 YYREEE (reference sequence). The CDR3 loop reads CASSLDPRGWVTEAFF. The CDR3 DNA follows: TGTGCCAGCAGCTTGGATCCCAGGGGTTGGGTCACTGAAGCTTTCTTT. The whole variable domain, remainder taken from reference TRBV5-4 and TRBJ1-1, is ETGVTQSPTHLIKTRGQQVTLRCSSQSGHNTVSWYQQALGQGPQFIFQYYREEENGRGNFPPRFSGLQFPNYSSELNVNALELDDSALYLCASSLDPRGWVTEAFFGQGTRLTVV.

The chain is built from TRBV21-1 and TRBJ2-6; whether TRBD1, the table's D call, matches the DNA was not checked. TRBV21-1 is classified as a pseudogene. The CDR3 totals 18 residues. The CDR3 coding sequence is TGTGCCAGCAGCCCCAAGGAGCAGGGGAAGGCTGGGGCCAACGTCCTGACTTTC. Amino acid sequence: CASSPKEQGKAGANVLTF.

The rearrangement links TRBV5-4 to TRBJ1-2; TRBD1 matches at 8 bases. The CDR3 sequence is 15 residues long. J gave up 8 bases and V 0 bases, and 9 bases lay outside the gene matches. Germline V gene data show CDR1 as SGHNT and CDR2 as YYREEE (reference sequence). The CDR3 here is CASSLGDRGIRGYTF. Written as DNA, the CDR3 is TGTGCCAGCAGCTTGGGTGACAGGGGTATTCGGGGCTACACCTTC.

The V gene is TRBV27, the J gene TRBJ2-5; 7 nucleotides line up with TRBD2. The CDR3 is 15 residues long. Germline V CDR1 and CDR2: MNHEY, SMNVEV (reference sequence). The trim removed 4 bases at V and 9 bases at J, leaving 14 bases unmatched. The CDR3 region has the DNA TGTGCCAGCAGTTCCTACTCAAAAGGACGGGAGGCCCAGTACTTC. Protein sequence: CASSSYSKGREAQYF.